This T cell receptor beta chain was sequenced during a study of cytomegalovirus exposure and HLA in healthy donors. The PCR ran on 60 Vbeta and 13 Jbeta primers. Sequenced by immunoSEQ multiplex PCR; TCRdb stores in-frame clones only, minus some. The sample carries fewer than 250,000 clones, 60% to 80% recorded once. Study observations and caveats: The majority of TCR sequences were rare, yet some public TCRs appeared in many donors. Analysis performed later found roughly 18,000 TCR beta sequences associated with HLA alleles at 0.05 false discovery rate.

CDR3 length: 16 amino acids. Trimming removed 2 bases at V and 4 bases at J, with 17 bases between. Germline V gene data show CDR1 as SEHNR and CDR2 as FQNEAQ (reference sequence). To note about this clone: The antigen is unknown.

This receptor was identified in a male donor in good health and CMV-seronegative. The chain carries TRBV7-9 and TRBJ1-1; tentatively, D is TRBD1 (6 bases). The specimen was PBMCs. CDR3 amino acids: CASSLPQTGPTTEAFF. Here the CDR3 DNA reads TGTGCCAGCAGCTTACCACAGACAGGACCGACCACTGAAGCTTTCTTT.